In its sample, the clone carrying this TCR beta chain was seen many times. Its antigen is not identified. The data are from a study of CD8 T cells in ankylosing spondylitis. Study conclusions and caveats: Seemingly characteristic of ankylosing spondylitis blood was a TCR beta motif consisting of 7 or 8 highly homologous variants. Disease-linked clones had a CD8+ phenotype and relatively low frequency in peripheral blood.

Quantitative 5'-RACE with molecular barcodes was used to make the TCR beta libraries. TCRdb reanalysed the 5' RACE reads using MiXCR and keeps one entry per CDR3 protein. This sample yields 150,000 to 200,000 distinct CDR3 sequences, of which about 9.9% are seen a single time; about 29% belongs to the top ten. The source material was blood, either unsorted or a sorted T cell fraction (not recorded which). The TCR originated in a male donor with ankylosing spondylitis or in good health (not recorded which).

CDR3 coding DNA: TGCGCCAGCAGCCAAGATGAGGTGGGGCGGGGGGGCTTGAAGACCCAGTACTTC. Translating gives CASSQDEVGRGGLKTQYF. The chain recombines TRBV4-3 with TRBJ2-5, with 9 bases identical to TRBD2. The CDR3 totals 18 residues. Trimming removed 0 bases from V and 6 bases from J; junction bases left unmatched: 14. Germline V CDR1 and CDR2: LGHNA, YSLEER.